This T cell receptor (beta chain) was captured by sequencing in a study of blood T cell repertoires in COVID-19 (dated by TCRdb to 2020 to 2021). Looking at the study overall: Collaborator samples came from the United States, Italy and Spain and covered acute and convalescent phases of COVID-19. The prospective study material was composed of cDNA or gDNA derived from T cells, B-cell-depleted T cells, or PBMCs. Subjects who had been exposed to COVID-19, were actively infected with it, or had recovered from it provided the deeply sampled blood TCRbeta repertoires that made up the dataset. The repertoires were released in a freely available public database intended as a resource for research on the immune response to SARS-CoV-2. Samples were obtained from the ongoing ImmuneRACE study (first 160 participants) and from about 1,300 subjects provided by 6 global collaborators. The sample metadata nearly always contained a de-identified subject ID, COVID-19 status, age in years and sex. Where available, HLA class I and class II types were obtained from metadata supplied by the sample provider rather than from assay-based typing.

Enrolling through a virtual design, the prospective study's participants ranged in age from about 18 to 100 years and lived across around 25 United States geographic areas. In the prospective study, participants were assigned to cohorts based on the clinical history participants reported in a screening survey and a study questionnaire. Recovered participants in ImmuneRACE Cohort 3 were defined by two consecutive negative NP/OP PCR tests, clearance by a healthcare professional, or resolution of symptoms. In the prospective study, mobile phlebotomists collected whole blood, serum and a nasopharyngeal or oropharyngeal swab from each participant. Over a roughly 2-month period, participants in the prospective study had the option of providing additional blood draws and questionnaires. Before DNA extraction, blood samples from the prospective study were shipped at room temperature or frozen. TCRbeta CDR3 regions were amplified from genomic DNA by means of the immunoSEQ Assay, a bias-controlled multiplex PCR. As for how the authors treated the data: The number of nucleated cells in each sample was estimated by amplification of reference gene primers within the assay. Sequence reads were collapsed and filtered to measure the absolute abundance of every unique TCRbeta CDR3 rearrangement. For each sample, productive Simpson clonality was calculated by taking the square root of Simpson's diversity index across productive rearrangements. The table was pulled from immuneACCESS by TCRdb, which kept in-frame rearrangements only. Such tables lose some clones; where checked, under half of the loss comes from unresolved V genes, and the rest has no known cause. V, J and clone size are taken as reported in that table, and D and trimming were inferred from the DNA itself. Here the sample has about 150,000 clones; 86% occur a single time. Approximately 4.5% of the sample is taken by the ten largest.

To note about this clone: It lacks a known antigen. One base away there is no much larger clone; base qualities are not given.

The CDR3 spans 13 residues, from the cysteine through the phenylalanine. Only CDR3 DNA remains: 39 bases, in frame from the first base. V lost 4 bases and J lost 7 bases; the stretch between them is 13 bases long. CDR1 and CDR2 are read off the germline V gene (reference sequence) as LNHDA and SQIVND. Overall study results and their limits: Clinical and demographic metadata were provided uncurated, with the amount varying by source and participant.

The V and J genes are TRBV19 and TRBJ1-1; the D gene assignment is ambiguous. The receptor was isolated from a man aged 45-65 years who had recovered from COVID-19. Material: PBMCs or T cells enriched from blood (not recorded which). The CDR3 region has the sequence CASSTLVGVEAFF. The sequenced DNA: TGTGCCAGTAGTACACTCGTGGGAGTTGAAGCTTTCTTT.